The T cell receptor (beta chain) described here comes from a study of shared clonotypes between healthy human individuals. As for the study in general: CD4 naive and memory got three plates each, CD8 naive two, CD8 memory one.

In this sample, this clone turned up once. There are 14 residues in the CDR3. V dropped 8 bases and J dropped 9 bases, with 17 bases sitting between them. The germline V gene encodes CDR1 MNHNS and CDR2 SASEGT. Data came from immunoSEQ multiplex PCR; TCRdb stores just in-frame clones and leaves some out. The table shows over 300,000 clones, with roughly 87% occurring only once. This chain uses TRBV6-1 with TRBJ1-6; D may be TRBD1 (6 bases). Sequencing used memory CD8+ T cells sorted from blood. Subset given: CD45RO+ cells pooled with CCR7-negative TemRA cells. The origin of this receptor is a man younger than 35 in good health. For the CDR3, the DNA is TGTGCCAGCTGGGACATTGCGGCTCCTTCACCCCTCCACTTT. Its protein product is CASWDIAAPSPLHF.